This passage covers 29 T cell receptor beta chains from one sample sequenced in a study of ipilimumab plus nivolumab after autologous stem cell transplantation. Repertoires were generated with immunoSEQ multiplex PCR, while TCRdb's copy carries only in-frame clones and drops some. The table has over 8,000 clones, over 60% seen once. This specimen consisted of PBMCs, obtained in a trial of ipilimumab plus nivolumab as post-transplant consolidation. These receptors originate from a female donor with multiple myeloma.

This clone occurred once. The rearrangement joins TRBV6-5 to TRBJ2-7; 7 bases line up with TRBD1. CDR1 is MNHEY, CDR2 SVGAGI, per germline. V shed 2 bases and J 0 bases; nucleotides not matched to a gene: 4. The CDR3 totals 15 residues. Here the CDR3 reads CASSYEGQSSYEQYF. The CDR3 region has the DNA TGTGCCAGCAGTTACGAGGGACAGTCCTCCTACGAGCAGTACTTC.

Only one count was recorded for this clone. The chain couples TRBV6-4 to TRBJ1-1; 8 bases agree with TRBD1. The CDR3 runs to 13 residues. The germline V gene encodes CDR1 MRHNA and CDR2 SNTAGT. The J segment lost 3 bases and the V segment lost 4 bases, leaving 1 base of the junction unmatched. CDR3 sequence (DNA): TGTGCCAGCAGTGCACAGGGGGACACTGAAGCTTTCTTT. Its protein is CASSAQGDTEAFF.

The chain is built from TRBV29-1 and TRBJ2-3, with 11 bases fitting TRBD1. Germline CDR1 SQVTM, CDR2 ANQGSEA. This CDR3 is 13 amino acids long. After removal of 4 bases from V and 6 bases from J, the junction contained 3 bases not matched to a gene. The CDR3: CSVAGTGGDTQYF. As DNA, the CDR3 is TGCAGCGTTGCCGGGACAGGGGGGGATACGCAGTATTTT.

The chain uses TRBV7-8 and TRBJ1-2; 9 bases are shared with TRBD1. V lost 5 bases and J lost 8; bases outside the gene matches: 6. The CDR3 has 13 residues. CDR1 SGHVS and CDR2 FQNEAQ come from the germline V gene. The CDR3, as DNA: TGTGCCAGCAGCCCAACAGGGGGCTGGGGCTACACCTTC. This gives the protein CASSPTGGWGYTF.

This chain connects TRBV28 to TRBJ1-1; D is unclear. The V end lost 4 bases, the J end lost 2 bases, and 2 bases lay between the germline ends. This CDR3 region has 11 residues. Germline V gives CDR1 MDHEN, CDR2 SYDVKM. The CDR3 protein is CASSSNTEAFF. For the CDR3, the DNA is TGTGCCAGCAGTTCAAACACTGAAGCTTTCTTT.

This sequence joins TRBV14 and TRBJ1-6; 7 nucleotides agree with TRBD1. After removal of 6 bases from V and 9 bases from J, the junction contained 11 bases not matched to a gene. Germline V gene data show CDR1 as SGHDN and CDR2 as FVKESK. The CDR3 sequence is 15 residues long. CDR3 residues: CASSLTTGWGSPLHF. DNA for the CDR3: TGTGCCAGCAGTCTAACGACAGGGTGGGGTTCACCCCTCCACTTT.

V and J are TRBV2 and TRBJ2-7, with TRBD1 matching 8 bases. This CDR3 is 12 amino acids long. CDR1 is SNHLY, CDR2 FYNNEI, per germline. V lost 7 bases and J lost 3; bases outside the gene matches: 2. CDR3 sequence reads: CASKTGGYEQYF. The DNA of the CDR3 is TGTGCCAGCAAAACAGGGGGCTACGAGCAGTACTTC. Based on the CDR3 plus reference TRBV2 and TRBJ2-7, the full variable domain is EPEVTQTPSHQVTQMGQEVILRCVPISNHLYFYWYRQILGQKVEFLVSFYNNEISEKSEIFDDQFSVERPDGSNFTLKIRSTKLEDSAMYFCASKTGGYEQYFGPGTRLTVT.

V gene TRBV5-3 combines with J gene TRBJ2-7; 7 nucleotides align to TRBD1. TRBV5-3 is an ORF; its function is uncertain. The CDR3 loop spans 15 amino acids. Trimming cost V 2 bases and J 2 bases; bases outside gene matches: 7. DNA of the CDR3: TGTGCCAGAAGCTTTGAGGACAGGCAAACCTACGAGCAGTACTTC. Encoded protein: CARSFEDRQTYEQYF.

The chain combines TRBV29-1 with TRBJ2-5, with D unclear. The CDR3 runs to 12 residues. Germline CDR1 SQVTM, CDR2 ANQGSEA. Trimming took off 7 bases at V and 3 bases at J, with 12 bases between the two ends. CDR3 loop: CSARTDKETQYF. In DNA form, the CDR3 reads TGCAGCGCCCGGACCGATAAAGAGACCCAGTACTTC.

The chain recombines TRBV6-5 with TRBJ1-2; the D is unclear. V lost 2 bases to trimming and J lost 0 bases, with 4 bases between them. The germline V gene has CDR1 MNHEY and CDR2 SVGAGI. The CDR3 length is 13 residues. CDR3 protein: CASSYASNYGYTF. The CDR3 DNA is TGTGCCAGCAGTTACGCATCTAACTATGGCTACACCTTC.

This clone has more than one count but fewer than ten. The DNA for the CDR3 is TGCGCCAGCAGCTTCGGTGCTCCCACTTACGAGCAGTACTTC. Amino acids: CASSFGAPTYEQYF. The genes are TRBV5-1 and TRBJ2-7; D gene unclear. The CDR3 covers 14 residues. V was trimmed by 2 bases and J by 4 bases, leaving 13 bases between them. Germline V gives CDR1 SGHRS, CDR2 YFSETQ.

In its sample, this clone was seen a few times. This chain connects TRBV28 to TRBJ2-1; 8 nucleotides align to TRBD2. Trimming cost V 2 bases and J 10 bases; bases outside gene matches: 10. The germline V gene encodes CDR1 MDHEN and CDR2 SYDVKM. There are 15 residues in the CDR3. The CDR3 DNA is TGTGCCAGCAGTTTAGGGCTAGCGGGCCGCACCGAGCAGTTCTTC. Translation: CASSLGLAGRTEQFF.

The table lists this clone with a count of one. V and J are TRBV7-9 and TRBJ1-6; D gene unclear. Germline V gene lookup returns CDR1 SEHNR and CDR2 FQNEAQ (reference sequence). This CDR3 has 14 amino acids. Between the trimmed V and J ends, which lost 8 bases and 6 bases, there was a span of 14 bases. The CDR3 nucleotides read TGTGCCAGCGCCCCGGGGAACGGTAATTCACCCCTCCACTTT. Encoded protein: CASAPGNGNSPLHF.

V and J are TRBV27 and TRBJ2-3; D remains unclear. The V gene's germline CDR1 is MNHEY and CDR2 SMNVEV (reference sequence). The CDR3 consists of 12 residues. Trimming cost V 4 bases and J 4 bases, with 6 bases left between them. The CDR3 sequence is CASSSPSDTQYF. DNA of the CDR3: TGTGCCAGCAGTTCCCCATCAGATACGCAGTATTTT.

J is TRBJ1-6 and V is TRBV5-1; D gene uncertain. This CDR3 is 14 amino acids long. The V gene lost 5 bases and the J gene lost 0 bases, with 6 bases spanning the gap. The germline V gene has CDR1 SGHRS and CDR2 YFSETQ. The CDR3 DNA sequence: TGCGCCAGCAGTGAGAGCTCCTATAATTCACCCCTCCACTTT. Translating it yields CASSESSYNSPLHF. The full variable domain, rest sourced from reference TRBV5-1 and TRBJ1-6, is KAGVTQTPRYLIKTRGQQVTLSCSPISGHRSVSWYQQTPGQGLQFLFEYFSETQRNKGNFPGRFSGRQFSNSRSEMNVSTLELGDSALYLCASSESSYNSPLHFGNGTRLTVT.

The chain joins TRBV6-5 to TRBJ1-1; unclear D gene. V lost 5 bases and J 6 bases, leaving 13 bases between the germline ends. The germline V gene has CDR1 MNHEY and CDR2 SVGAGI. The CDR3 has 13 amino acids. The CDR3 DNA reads TGTGCCAGCAGTGGCTCGGTAAGATCTGAAGCTTTCTTT. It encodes CASSGSVRSEAFF.

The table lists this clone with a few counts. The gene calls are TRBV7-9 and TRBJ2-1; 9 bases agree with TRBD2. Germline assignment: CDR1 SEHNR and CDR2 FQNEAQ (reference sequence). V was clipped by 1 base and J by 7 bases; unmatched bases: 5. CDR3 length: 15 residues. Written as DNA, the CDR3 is TGTGCCAGCAGCTTAGGTAGCGGGAGATTGAATGAGCAGTTCTTC. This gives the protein CASSLGSGRLNEQFF.

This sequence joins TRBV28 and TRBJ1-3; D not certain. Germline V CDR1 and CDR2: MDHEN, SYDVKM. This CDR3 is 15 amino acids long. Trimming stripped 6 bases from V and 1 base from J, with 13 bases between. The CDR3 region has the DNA TGTGCCAGCAGATCCGGACGTGAATCTGGAAACACCATATATTTT. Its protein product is CASRSGRESGNTIYF.

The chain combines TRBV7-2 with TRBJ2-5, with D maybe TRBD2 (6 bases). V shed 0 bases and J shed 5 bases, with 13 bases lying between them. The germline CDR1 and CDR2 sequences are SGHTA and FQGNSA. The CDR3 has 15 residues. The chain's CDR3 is CASSLAGSLVETQYF. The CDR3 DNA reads TGTGCCAGCAGCTTAGCCGGGAGTCTCGTTGAGACCCAGTACTTC.

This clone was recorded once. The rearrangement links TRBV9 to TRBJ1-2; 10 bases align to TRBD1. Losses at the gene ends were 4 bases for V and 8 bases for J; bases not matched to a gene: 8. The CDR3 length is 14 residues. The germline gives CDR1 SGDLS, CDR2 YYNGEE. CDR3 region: CASSPGDRGYGYTF. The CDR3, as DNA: TGTGCCAGCAGCCCCGGGGACAGGGGATACGGCTACACCTTC.

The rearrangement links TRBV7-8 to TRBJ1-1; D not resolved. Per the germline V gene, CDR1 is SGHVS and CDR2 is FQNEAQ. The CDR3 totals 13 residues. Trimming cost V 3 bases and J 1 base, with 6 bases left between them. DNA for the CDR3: TGTGCCAGCAGCTTTGGCCCGAACACTGAAGCTTTCTTT. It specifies CASSFGPNTEAFF.

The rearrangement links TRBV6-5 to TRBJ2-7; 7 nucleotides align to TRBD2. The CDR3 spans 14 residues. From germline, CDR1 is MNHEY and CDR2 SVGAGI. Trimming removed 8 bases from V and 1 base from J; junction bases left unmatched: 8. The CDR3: CASLSGVTSYEQYF. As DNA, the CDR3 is TGTGCCAGCCTAAGCGGGGTCACATCCTACGAGCAGTACTTC.

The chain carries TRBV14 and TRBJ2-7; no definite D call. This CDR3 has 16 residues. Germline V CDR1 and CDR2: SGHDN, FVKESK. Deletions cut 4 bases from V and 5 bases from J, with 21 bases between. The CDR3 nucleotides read TGTGCCAGCAGCCTAAGCCGAGGCGGCCTCGGCAACGAGCAGTACTTC. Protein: CASSLSRGGLGNEQYF.

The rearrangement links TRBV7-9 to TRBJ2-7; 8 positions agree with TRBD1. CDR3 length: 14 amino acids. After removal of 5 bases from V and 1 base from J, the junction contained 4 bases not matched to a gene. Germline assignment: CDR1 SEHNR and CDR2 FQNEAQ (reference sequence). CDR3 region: CASSPQGVSYEQYF. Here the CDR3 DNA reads TGTGCCAGCAGCCCACAGGGGGTTTCCTACGAGCAGTACTTC.

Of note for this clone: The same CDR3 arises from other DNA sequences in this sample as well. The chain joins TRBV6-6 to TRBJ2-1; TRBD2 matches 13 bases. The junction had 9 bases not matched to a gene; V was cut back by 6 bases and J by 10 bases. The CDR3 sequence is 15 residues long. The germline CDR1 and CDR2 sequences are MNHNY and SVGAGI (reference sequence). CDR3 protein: CASRGTSGRAGEQFF. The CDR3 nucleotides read TGTGCCAGCAGGGGCACTAGCGGGAGGGCCGGGGAGCAGTTCTTC.

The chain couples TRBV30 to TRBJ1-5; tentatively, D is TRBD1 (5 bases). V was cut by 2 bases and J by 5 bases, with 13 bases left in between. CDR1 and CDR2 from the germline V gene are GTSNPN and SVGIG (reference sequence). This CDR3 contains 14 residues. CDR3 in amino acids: CAWSIGTFDQPQHF. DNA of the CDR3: TGTGCCTGGAGTATCGGGACGTTCGATCAGCCCCAGCATTTT.

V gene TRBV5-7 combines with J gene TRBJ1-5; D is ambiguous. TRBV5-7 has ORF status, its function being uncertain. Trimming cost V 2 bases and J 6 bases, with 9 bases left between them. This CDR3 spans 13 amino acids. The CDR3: CASSFGGVQPQHF. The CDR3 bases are TGTGCCAGCAGCTTTGGTGGCGTTCAGCCCCAGCATTTT.

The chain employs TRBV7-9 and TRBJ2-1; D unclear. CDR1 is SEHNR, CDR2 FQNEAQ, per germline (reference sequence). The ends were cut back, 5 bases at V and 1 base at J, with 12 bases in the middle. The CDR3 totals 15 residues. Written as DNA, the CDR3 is TGTGCCAGCAGCCAGGCGGAACCTTCCTACAATGAGCAGTTCTTC. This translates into CASSQAEPSYNEQFF.

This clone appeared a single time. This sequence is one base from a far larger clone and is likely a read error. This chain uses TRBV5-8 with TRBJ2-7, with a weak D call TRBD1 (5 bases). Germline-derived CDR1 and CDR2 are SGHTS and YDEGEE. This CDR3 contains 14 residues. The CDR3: CASSGQGTSHEQYF. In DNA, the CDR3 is TGTGCCAGCAGCGGTCAGGGAACCTCCCACGAGCAGTACTTC.